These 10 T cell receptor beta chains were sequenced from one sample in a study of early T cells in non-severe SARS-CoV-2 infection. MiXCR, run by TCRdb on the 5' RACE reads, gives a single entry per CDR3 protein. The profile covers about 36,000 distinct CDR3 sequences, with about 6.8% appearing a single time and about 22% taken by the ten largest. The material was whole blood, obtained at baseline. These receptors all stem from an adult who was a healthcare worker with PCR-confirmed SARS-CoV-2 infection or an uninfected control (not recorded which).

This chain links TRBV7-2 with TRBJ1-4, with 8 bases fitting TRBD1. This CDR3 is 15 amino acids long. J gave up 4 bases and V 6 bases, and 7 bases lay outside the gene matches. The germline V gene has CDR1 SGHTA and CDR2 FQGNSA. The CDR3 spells CASRSQGGNNEKLFF. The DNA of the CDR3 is TGTGCCAGCAGATCACAGGGGGGTAATAATGAAAAACTGTTTTTT.

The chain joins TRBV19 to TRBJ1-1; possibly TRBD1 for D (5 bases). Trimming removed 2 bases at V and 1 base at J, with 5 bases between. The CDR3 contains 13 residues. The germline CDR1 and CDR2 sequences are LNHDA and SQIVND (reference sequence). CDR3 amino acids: CASSIRGNTEAFF. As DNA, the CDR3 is TGTGCCAGTAGTATAAGGGGGAACACTGAAGCTTTCTTT.

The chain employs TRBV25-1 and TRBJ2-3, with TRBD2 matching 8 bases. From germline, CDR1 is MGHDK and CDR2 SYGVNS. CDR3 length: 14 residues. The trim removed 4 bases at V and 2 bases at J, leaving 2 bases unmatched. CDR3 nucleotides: TGTGCCAGCAGTGGAGCGGGAGCCACAGATACGCAGTATTTT. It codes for CASSGAGATDTQYF. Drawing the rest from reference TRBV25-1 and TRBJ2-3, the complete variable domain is EADIYQTPRYLVIGTGKKITLECSQTMGHDKMYWYQQDPGMELHLIHYSYGVNSTEKGDLSSESTVSRIRTEHFPLTLESARPSHTSQYLCASSGAGATDTQYFGPGTRLTVL.

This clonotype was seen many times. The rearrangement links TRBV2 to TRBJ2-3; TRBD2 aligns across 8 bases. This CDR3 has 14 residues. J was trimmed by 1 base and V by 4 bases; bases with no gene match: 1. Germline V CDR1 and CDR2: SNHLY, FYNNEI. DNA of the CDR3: TGTGCCAGCAGTGGACTAGCGCGCACAGATACGCAGTATTTT. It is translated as CASSGLARTDTQYF.

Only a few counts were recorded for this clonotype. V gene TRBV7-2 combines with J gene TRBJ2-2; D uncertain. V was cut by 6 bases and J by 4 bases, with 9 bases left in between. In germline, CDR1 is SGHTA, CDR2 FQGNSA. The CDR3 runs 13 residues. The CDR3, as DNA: TGTGCCAGCAGTATAGACCCCACCGGGGAGCTGTTTTTT. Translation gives CASSIDPTGELFF.

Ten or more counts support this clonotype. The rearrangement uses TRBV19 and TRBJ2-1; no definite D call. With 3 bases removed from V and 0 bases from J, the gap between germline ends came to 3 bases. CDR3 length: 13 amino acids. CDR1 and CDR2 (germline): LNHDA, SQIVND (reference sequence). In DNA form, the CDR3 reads TGTGCCAGTAGTATGAGCTCCTACAATGAGCAGTTCTTC. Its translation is CASSMSSYNEQFF.

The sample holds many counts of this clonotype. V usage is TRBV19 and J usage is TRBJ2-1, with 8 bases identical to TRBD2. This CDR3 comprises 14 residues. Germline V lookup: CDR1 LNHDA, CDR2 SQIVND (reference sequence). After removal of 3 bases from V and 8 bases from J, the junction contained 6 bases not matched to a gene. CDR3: CASSIGLALDEQFF. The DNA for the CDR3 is TGTGCCAGTAGTATTGGACTAGCTCTGGATGAGCAGTTCTTC.

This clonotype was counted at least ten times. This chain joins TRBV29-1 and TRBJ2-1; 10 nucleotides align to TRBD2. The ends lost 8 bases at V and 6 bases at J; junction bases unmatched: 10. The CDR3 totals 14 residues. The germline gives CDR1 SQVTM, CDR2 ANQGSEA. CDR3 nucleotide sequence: TGCAGCACCCGAGCGGGAGGGATAGGCAATGAGCAGTTCTTC. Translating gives CSTRAGGIGNEQFF.

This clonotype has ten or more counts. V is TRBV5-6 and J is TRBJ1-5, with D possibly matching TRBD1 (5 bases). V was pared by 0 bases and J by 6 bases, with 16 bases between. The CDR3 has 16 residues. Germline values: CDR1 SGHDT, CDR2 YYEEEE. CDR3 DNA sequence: TGTGCCAGCAGCTTGGAGGGCCTAAGGGGTGGTCAGCCCCAGCATTTT. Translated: CASSLEGLRGGQPQHF.

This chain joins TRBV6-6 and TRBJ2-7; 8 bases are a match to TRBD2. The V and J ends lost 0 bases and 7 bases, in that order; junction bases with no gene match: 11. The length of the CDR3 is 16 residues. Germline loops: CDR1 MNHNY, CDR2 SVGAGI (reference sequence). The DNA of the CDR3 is TGTGCCAGCAGTTACTCGAGTCCGGGAGGGGTGCGTGAGCAGTACTTC. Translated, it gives CASSYSSPGGVREQYF.